The clone carrying this T cell receptor (beta chain) was observed many times. Cohorts were assigned according to the clinical history that participants reported. This record comes from a study of blood T cell repertoires in COVID-19. Trimming removed 5 bases from V and 1 base from J; junction bases left unmatched: 11. This CDR3 is built from 18 residues. The V gene's germline CDR1 is SEHNR and CDR2 FQNEAQ (reference sequence). Measured with immunoSEQ multiplex PCR; TCRdb has only the in-frame clones, and not every one. In the table there are around 190,000 clones, around 85% of which are singletons. The clonotype comes from a woman younger than 45 who had recovered from COVID-19. Input material: PBMCs or T cells enriched from blood (not recorded which). The V gene is TRBV7-9, the J gene TRBJ2-7, with TRBD2 identical over 13 bases. CDR3 region: CASSPRTSGRVRSYEQYF. In DNA form, the CDR3 reads TGTGCCAGCAGCCCTAGGACTAGCGGGAGAGTAAGGTCCTACGAGCAGTACTTC.